Only a few counts were recorded for the clone carrying this T cell receptor beta chain. This entry belongs to a study of T-cell reconstitution after alpha-beta-depleted transplantation in children. Preparing the TCRbeta library involved the use of unique molecular identifiers. Each CDR3 protein gets one entry after TCRdb re-called the PCR reads with MiXCR. The table includes about a million distinct CDR3 sequences, around 30% detected once. There are 18 residues in the CDR3. J lost 6 bases, V lost 2 bases, and 14 bases had no gene match. The germline gives CDR1 SGHRS, CDR2 YFSETQ. This TCR derives from a boy in the first two years of life who had a stem cell transplant for SCID, so the T cells may come from the graft donor. Specimen: PBMCs, mostly from graft donor cells, collected 360 days after TCRalphabeta/CD19-depleted stem cell transplant. The chain joins TRBV5-1 to TRBJ2-1; TRBD1 matches at 10 bases. In nucleotides, the CDR3 is TGCGCCAGCAGCTTACCACCCGGGGACAGGGGTGTCGTCAATGAGCAGTTCTTC. The encoded protein is CASSLPPGDRGVVNEQFF.